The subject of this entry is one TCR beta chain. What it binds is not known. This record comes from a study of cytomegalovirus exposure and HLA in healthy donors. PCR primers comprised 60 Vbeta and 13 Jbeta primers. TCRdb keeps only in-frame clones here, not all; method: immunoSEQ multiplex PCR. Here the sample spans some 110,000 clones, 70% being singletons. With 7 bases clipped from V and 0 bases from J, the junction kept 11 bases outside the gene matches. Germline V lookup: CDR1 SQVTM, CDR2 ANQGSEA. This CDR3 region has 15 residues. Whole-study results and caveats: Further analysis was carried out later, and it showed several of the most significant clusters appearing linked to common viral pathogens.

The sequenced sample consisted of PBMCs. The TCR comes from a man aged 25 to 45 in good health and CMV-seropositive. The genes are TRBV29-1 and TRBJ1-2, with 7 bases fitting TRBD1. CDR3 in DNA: TGCAGCGCCCAGACAGGGCCCCAAGCTAACTATGGCTACACCTTC. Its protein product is CSAQTGPQANYGYTF.